This TCR beta chain was captured by sequencing in a study of T cell responses to AZD1222 COVID-19 vaccine. Study-wide results and limits: Researchers report vaccine-associated CD4 TCRs spanning spike, with dominance at 160-218 and 743-854. Epitopes outside B.1.351 and B.1.1.7 mutated regions reportedly drew nearly half of spike TCRs.

Points on this clone: Its antigen is unidentified.

TCRdb keeps only in-frame clones here, not all; method: immunoSEQ multiplex PCR. The sample consists of 110,000 to 150,000 clones, about 90% of them appearing once. The J segment lost 5 bases and the V segment lost 11 bases, leaving 3 bases of the junction unmatched. The CDR3 sequence is 11 residues long. The germline gives CDR1 SEHNR, CDR2 FQNEAQ (reference sequence). Specimen: peripheral blood, collected on day 0 of AZD1222 vaccination. The source is an adult in good health. The chain employs TRBV7-9 and TRBJ2-7; 10 nucleotides align to TRBD1. In DNA, the CDR3 is TGTGCCGCCGGGACAGGGGACGAGCAGTACTTC. Protein product: CAAGTGDEQYF.